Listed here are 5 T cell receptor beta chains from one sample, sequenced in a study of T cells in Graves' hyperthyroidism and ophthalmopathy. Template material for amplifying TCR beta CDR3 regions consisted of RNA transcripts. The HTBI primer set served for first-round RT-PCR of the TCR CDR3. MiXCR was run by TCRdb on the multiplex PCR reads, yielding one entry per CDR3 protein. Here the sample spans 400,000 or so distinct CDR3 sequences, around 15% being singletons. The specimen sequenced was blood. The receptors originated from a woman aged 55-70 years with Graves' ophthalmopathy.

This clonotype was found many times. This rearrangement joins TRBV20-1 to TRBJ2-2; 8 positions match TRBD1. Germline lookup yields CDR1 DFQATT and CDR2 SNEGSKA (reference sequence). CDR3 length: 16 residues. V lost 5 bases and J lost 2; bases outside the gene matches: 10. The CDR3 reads CSALHRDRGNTGELFF. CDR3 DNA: TGCAGTGCTCTCCATCGAGACAGGGGAAACACCGGGGAGCTGTTTTTT.

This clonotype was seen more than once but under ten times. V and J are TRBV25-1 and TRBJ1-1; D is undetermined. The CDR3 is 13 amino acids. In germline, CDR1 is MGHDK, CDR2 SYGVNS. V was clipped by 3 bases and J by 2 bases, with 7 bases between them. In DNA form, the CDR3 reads TGTGCCAGCAGTGAGGCCGATAACACTGAAGCTTTCTTT. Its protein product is CASSEADNTEAFF.

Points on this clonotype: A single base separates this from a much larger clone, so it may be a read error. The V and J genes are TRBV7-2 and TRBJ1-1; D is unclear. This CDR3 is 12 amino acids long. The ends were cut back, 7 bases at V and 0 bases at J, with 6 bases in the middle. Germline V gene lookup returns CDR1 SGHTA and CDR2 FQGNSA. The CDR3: CASNQVNTEAFF. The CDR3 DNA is TGTGCCAGCAACCAGGTGAACACTGAAGCTTTCTTT.

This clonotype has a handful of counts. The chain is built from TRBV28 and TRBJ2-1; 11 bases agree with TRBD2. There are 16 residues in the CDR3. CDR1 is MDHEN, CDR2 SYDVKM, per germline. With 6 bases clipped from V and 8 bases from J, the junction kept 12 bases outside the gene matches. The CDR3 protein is CASSVAGGPVYDEQFF. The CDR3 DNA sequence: TGTGCCAGCAGCGTAGCGGGAGGGCCGGTATACGATGAGCAGTTCTTC.

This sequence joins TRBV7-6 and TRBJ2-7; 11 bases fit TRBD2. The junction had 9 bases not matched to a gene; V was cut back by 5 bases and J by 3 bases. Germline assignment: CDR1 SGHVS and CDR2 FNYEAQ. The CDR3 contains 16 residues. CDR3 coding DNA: TGTGCCAGCAGCCCATCCGTAGCGGGAGGGGACTACGAGCAGTACTTC. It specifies CASSPSVAGGDYEQYF. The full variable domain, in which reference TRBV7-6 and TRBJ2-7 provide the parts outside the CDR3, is GAGVSQSPRYKVTKRGQDVALRCDPISGHVSLYWYRQALGQGPEFLTYFNYEAQQDKSGLPNDRFSAERPEGSISTLTIQRTEQRDSAMYRCASSPSVAGGDYEQYFGPGTRLTVT.